One sample yielded the 17 T cell receptor beta chains listed below, sequenced in a study of cytomegalovirus exposure and HLA in healthy donors. The PCR was carried out with 60 Vbeta primers and 13 Jbeta primers. Libraries were prepared by immunoSEQ multiplex PCR; TCRdb keeps only in-frame clonotypes and omits some of them. The profile shows 200,000 or so clones, more than 60% of them singletons. Sequencing was performed on PBMCs. The receptors originated from a man over 45 in good health and CMV-seronegative.

CDR3 loop: CASVNDRGRSEKLFF. In DNA form, the CDR3 reads TGTGCCAGCGTAAACGACAGGGGGCGAAGTGAAAAACTGTTTTTT. The rearrangement joins TRBV6-1 to TRBJ1-4, with 10 nucleotides matching TRBD1. The CDR3 length is 15 residues. CDR1 is MNHNS, CDR2 SASEGT, per germline. The J segment lost 7 bases and the V segment lost 8 bases, leaving 10 bases of the junction unmatched.

J is TRBJ2-7 and V is TRBV5-4, with 12 bases identical to TRBD2. The germline gives CDR1 SGHNT, CDR2 YYREEE (reference sequence). The CDR3 length is 15 residues. Trimming removed 4 bases from V and 6 bases from J; junction bases left unmatched: 8. Here the CDR3 DNA reads TGTGCCAGCAGCAAGGGACTAGCGGGTGCTATCGAGCAGTACTTC. It yields the protein CASSKGLAGAIEQYF.

The chain combines TRBV6-6 with TRBJ2-1; D might be TRBD1 (6 bases). Trimming took 7 bases from V and 5 from J, leaving 15 bases between them. Germline loops: CDR1 MNHNY, CDR2 SVGAGI (reference sequence). The CDR3 sequence is 14 residues long. The CDR3 loop is CASTPGTTNNEQFF. DNA for the CDR3: TGTGCCAGCACCCCCGGGACAACGAACAATGAGCAGTTCTTC.

Worth noting for this clone: The sample contains more than one DNA sequence encoding this CDR3. The chain is built from TRBV2 and TRBJ2-3, with 7 bases identical to TRBD1. V shed 6 bases, J shed 8 bases, and the junction held 8 bases outside the gene matches. Per germline, CDR1 SNHLY and CDR2 FYNNEI. This CDR3 region has 13 residues. Here the CDR3 reads CASRGQILGTQYF. For the CDR3, the DNA is TGTGCCAGCAGGGGACAGATTCTAGGTACGCAGTATTTT.

The rearrangement links TRBV30 to TRBJ2-3; D gene ambiguous. V was trimmed by 2 bases and J by 5 bases, leaving 11 bases between them. Germline V gives CDR1 GTSNPN, CDR2 SVGIG (reference sequence). The CDR3 covers 13 residues. The CDR3 DNA is TGTGCCTGGAGTTTTTCTCGCAGAGATACGCAGTATTTT. This sequence encodes CAWSFSRRDTQYF.

The chain is built from TRBV13 and TRBJ2-1; no firm D call. Trimming removed 0 bases from V and 2 bases from J, with 8 bases in between. The CDR3 has 15 amino acids. From germline, CDR1 is PRHDT and CDR2 FYEKMQ (reference sequence). The CDR3 region has the DNA TGTGCCAGCAGCTTAGGCCCCTCTCCCTACAATGAGCAGTTCTTC. Translation: CASSLGPSPYNEQFF.

This sequence joins TRBV9 and TRBJ2-7; D remains ambiguous. Germline V lookup: CDR1 SGDLS, CDR2 YYNGEE. This CDR3 comprises 14 residues. V was shortened by 4 bases and J by 2 bases, with 13 bases between the two germline ends. The CDR3 nucleotides are TGTGCCAGCAGCCCCGAAAACAGCCCCTACGAGCAGTACTTC. Protein product: CASSPENSPYEQYF.

This clone was counted a few times. CDR3 loop: CASSLWQGGYGYTF. DNA of the CDR3: TGTGCCAGCAGCTTGTGGCAGGGAGGCTATGGCTACACCTTC. This chain connects TRBV5-4 to TRBJ1-2; a weak D match, TRBD1 (5 bases). V dropped 1 base and J dropped 4 bases, with 11 bases sitting between them. CDR3 length equals 14 residues. In germline, CDR1 is SGHNT, CDR2 YYREEE (reference sequence).

This chain uses TRBV9 with TRBJ2-1; the D gene is possibly TRBD1 (7 bases). The CDR3 runs to 15 residues. Trimming shortened V by 3 bases and J by 8 bases, and 18 bases separated the two germline ends. Germline V CDR1 and CDR2: SGDLS, YYNGEE. The CDR3 sequence is CASSAEGAFQYEQFF. DNA for the CDR3: TGTGCCAGCAGCGCGGAGGGGGCCTTCCAATATGAGCAGTTCTTC.

This chain uses TRBV27 with TRBJ2-3; D possibly corresponds to TRBD2 (6 bases). Per the germline V gene, CDR1 is MNHEY and CDR2 is SMNVEV (reference sequence). The CDR3 is made up of 16 amino acids. Trimming cost V 3 bases and J 0 bases, with 13 bases left between them. In DNA, the CDR3 is TGTGCCAGCAGTTTTTTTCGGGCGGGGAGCACAGATACGCAGTATTTT. Translating gives CASSFFRAGSTDTQYF.

This chain links TRBV2 with TRBJ2-3; 8 nucleotides line up with TRBD2. The CDR3 has 14 residues. V trimming: 3 bases; J trimming: 5 bases; junction bases outside the gene matches: 4. The germline gives CDR1 SNHLY, CDR2 FYNNEI. CDR3 protein: CASSDTSGGDTQYF. The CDR3 DNA reads TGTGCCAGCAGTGATACTAGCGGTGGAGATACGCAGTATTTT.

A few counts support this clone. The CDR3 region is CASSSLAGATQYF. The DNA of the CDR3 is TGTGCCAGCAGCTCACTAGCGGGAGCTACGCAGTATTTT. This sequence joins TRBV7-8 and TRBJ2-3; TRBD2 matches at 11 bases. Germline CDR1 and CDR2: SGHVS and FQNEAQ. J lost 8 bases, V lost 4 bases, and 2 bases had no gene match. This CDR3 contains 13 residues. The entire variable domain, with the rest obtained from reference TRBV7-8 and TRBJ2-3, is as follows: GAGVSQSPRYKVAKRGQDVALRCDPISGHVSLFWYQQALGQGPEFLTYFQNEAQLDKSGLPSDRFFAERPEGSVSTLKIQRTQQEDSAVYLCASSSLAGATQYFGPGTRLTVL.

This clone was counted once. This chain connects TRBV2 to TRBJ2-3; D unclear. Germline-derived CDR1 and CDR2 are SNHLY and FYNNEI. The CDR3 loop spans 13 amino acids. Trimming removed 4 bases from V and 4 bases from J, with 9 bases in between. This CDR3 is CASSVLSADTQYF. CDR3 nucleotide sequence: TGTGCCAGCAGTGTTCTCAGTGCAGATACGCAGTATTTT.

The rearrangement links TRBV4-2 to TRBJ2-5; the match to TRBD2 covers 10 bases. TRBJ2-7 matches the DNA end more closely, so the J call is doubtful. Germline CDR1 LGHNA, CDR2 YNFKEQ. The length of the CDR3 is 16 residues. CDR3 loop: CASSQEGLAKSYEQYF. CDR3 DNA sequence: TGTGCCAGCAGCCAAGAGGGACTAGCGAAATCCTACGAGCAGTACTTC.

This clone was counted only a few times. J is TRBJ2-3 and V is TRBV2; D possibly corresponds to TRBD2 (5 bases). The CDR3 extends over 11 amino acids. Germline values: CDR1 SNHLY, CDR2 FYNNEI. Deletions cut 7 bases from V and 7 bases from J, with 9 bases between. CDR3 in DNA: TGTGCCAGCACCGGGGATCATACGCAGTATTTT. Its translation is CASTGDHTQYF.

This sequence joins TRBV9 and TRBJ2-5, with a tentative D call TRBD1 (6 bases). The V end was cut by 8 bases, the J end by 4 bases, with 21 bases between. The CDR3 has 15 residues. CDR1 and CDR2 from the germline V gene are SGDLS and YYNGEE. Written as DNA, the CDR3 is TGTGCCAGTAACCCCAGGGGATCGGTGAGAGAGACCCAGTACTTC. Protein sequence: CASNPRGSVRETQYF.

CDR3 nucleotides: TGCAGCGTTGAAGGAGGAGCTAGCACAGATACGCAGTATTTT. Protein: CSVEGGASTDTQYF. V and J are TRBV29-1 and TRBJ2-3; D gene ambiguous. V was trimmed by 1 base and J by 0 bases, leaving 8 bases between them. Germline CDR1 reads SQVTM; CDR2 reads ANQGSEA. The CDR3 runs 14 residues.